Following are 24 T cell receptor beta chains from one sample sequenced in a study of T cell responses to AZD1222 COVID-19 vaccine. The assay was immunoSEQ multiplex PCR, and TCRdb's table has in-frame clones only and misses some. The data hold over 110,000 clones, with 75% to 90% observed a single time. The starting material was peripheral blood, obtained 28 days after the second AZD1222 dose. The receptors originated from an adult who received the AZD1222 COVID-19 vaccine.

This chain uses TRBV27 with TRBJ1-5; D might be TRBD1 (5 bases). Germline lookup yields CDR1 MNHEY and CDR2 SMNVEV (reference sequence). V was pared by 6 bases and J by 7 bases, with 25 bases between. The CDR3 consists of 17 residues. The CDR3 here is CASRSSSGQGVLQPQHF. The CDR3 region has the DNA TGTGCCAGCAGATCATCCTCAGGGCAGGGAGTATTACAGCCCCAGCATTTT.

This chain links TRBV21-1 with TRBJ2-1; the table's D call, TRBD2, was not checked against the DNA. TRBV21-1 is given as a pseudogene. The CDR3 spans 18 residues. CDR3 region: CASSCRLGREWLYNEQFF. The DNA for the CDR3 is TGTGCCAGCAGCTGCCGACTCGGGCGGGAGTGGCTTTACAATGAGCAGTTCTTC.

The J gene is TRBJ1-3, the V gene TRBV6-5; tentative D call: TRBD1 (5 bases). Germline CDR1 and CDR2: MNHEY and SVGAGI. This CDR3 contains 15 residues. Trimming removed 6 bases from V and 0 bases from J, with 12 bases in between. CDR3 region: CASSSGRISGNTIYF. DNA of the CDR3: TGTGCCAGCAGCTCGGGACGGATCTCTGGAAACACCATATATTTT.

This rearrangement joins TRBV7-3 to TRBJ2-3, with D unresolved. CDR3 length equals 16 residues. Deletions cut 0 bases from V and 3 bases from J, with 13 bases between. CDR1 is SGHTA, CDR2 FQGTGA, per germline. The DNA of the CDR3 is TGTGCCAGCAGCTTAACCTTTGGAAGATTTACAGATACGCAGTATTTT. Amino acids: CASSLTFGRFTDTQYF.

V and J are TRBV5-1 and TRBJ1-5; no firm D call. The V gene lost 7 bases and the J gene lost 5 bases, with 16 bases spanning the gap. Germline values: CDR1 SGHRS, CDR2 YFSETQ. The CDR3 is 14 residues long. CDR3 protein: CASAPGSRDQPQHF. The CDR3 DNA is TGCGCCAGCGCTCCAGGAAGTCGGGATCAGCCCCAGCATTTT.

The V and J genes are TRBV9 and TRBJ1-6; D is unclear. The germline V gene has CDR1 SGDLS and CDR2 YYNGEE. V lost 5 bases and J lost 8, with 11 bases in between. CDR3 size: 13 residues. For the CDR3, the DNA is TGTGCCAGCAGTGAGGTGCGGGATTCACCCCTCCACTTT. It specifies CASSEVRDSPLHF.

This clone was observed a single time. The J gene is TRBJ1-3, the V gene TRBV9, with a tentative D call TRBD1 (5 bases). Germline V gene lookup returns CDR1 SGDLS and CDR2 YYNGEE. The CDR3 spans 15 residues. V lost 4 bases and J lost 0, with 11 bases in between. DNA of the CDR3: TGTGCCAGCAGCCCAGGGACGGACTCTGGAAACACCATATATTTT. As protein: CASSPGTDSGNTIYF.

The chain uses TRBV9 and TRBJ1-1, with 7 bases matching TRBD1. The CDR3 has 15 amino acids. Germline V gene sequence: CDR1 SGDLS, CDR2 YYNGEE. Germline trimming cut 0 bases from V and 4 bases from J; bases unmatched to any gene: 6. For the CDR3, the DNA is TGTGCCAGCAGCGTAGGGGGAGGGGGCGTCACTGAAGCTTTCTTT. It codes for CASSVGGGGVTEAFF.

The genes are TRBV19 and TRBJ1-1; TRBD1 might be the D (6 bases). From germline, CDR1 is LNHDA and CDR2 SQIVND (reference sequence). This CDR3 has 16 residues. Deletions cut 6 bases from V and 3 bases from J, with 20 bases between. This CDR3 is CASRWGATIRDTEAFF. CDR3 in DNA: TGTGCCAGTAGATGGGGGGCTACTATTCGGGACACTGAAGCTTTCTTT.

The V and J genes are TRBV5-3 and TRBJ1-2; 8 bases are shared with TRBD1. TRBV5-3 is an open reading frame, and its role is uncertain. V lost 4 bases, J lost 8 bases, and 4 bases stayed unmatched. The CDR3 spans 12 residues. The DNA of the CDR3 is TGTGCCAGAAGCCCGGACAGGGTGGGCTACACCTTC. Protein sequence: CARSPDRVGYTF.

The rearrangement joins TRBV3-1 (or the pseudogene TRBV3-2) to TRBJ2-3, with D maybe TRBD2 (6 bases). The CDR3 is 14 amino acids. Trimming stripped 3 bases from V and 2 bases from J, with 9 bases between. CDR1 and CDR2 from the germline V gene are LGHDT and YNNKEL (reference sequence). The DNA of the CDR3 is TGTGCCAGCAGCCAGGACTATGTCACAGATACGCAGTATTTT. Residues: CASSQDYVTDTQYF.

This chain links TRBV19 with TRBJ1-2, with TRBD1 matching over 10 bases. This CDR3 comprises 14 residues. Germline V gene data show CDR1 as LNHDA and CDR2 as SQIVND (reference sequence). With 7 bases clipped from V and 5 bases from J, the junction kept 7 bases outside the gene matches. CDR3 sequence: CASTLGQGVYGYTF. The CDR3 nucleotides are TGTGCCAGTACCCTCGGACAGGGGGTTTATGGCTACACCTTC. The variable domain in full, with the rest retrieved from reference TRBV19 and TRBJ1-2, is DGGITQSPKYLFRKEGQNVTLSCEQNLNHDAMYWYRQDPGQGLRLIYYSQIVNDFQKGDIAEGYSVSREKKESFPLTVTSAQKNPTAFYLCASTLGQGVYGYTFGSGTRLTVV.

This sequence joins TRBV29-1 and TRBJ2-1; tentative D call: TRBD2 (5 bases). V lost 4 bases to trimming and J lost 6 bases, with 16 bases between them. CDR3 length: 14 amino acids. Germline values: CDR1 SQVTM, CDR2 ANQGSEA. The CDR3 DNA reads TGCAGCGTTGGGGCAGAGGGTTCGGGCAATGAGCAGTTCTTC. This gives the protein CSVGAEGSGNEQFF.

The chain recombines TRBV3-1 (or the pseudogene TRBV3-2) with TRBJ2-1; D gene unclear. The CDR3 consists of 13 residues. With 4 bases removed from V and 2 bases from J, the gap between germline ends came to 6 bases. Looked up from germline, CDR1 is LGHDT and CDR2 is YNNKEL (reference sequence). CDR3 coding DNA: TGTGCCAGCAGCCGGCGGCCCTACAATGAGCAGTTCTTC. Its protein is CASSRRPYNEQFF.

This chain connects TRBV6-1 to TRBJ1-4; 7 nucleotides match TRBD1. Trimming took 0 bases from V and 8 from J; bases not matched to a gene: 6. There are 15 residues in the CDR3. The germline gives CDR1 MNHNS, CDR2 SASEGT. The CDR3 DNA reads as TGTGCCAGCAGTGAAGCGACGACAGGGCGCGAAAAACTGTTTTTT. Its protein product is CASSEATTGREKLFF.

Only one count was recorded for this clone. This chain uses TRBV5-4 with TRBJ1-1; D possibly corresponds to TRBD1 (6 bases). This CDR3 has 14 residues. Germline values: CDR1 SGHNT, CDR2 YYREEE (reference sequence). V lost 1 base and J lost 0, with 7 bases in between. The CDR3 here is CASSLRTVNTEAFF. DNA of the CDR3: TGTGCCAGCAGCTTGAGGACAGTGAACACTGAAGCTTTCTTT. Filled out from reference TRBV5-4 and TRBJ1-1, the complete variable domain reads ETGVTQSPTHLIKTRGQQVTLRCSSQSGHNTVSWYQQALGQGPQFIFQYYREEENGRGNFPPRFSGLQFPNYSSELNVNALELDDSALYLCASSLRTVNTEAFFGQGTRLTVV.

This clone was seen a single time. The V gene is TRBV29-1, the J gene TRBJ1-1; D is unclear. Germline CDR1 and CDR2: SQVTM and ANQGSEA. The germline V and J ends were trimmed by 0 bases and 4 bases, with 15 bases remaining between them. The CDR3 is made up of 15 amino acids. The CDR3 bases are TGCAGCGTTGAAGATCTCCTATCTCGAGGCACTGAAGCTTTCTTT. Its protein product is CSVEDLLSRGTEAFF.

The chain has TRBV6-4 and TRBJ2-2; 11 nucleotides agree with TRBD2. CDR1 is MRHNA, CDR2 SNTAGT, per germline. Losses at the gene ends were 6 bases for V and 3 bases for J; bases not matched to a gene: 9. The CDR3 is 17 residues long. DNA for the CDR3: TGTGCCAGCAGCCCCGATAGCGGGAGGGCCGACACCGGGGAGCTGTTTTTT. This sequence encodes CASSPDSGRADTGELFF.

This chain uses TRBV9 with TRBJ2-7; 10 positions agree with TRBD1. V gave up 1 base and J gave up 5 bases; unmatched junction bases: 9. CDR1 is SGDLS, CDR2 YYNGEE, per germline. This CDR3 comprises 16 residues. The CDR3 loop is CASSVTARTGGDEQYF. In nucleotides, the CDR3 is TGTGCCAGCAGCGTAACAGCGAGGACAGGGGGTGACGAGCAGTACTTC. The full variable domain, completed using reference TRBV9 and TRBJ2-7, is DSGVTQTPKHLITATGQRVTLRCSPRSGDLSVYWYQQSLDQGLQFLIQYYNGEERAKGNILERFSAQQFPDLHSELNLSSLELGDSALYFCASSVTARTGGDEQYFGPGTRLTVT.

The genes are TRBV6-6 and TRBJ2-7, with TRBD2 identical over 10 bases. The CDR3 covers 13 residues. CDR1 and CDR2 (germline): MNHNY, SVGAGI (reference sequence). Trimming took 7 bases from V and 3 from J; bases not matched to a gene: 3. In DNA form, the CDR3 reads TGTGCCAGCAATCTAGCGGGAGACTACGAGCAGTACTTC. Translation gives CASNLAGDYEQYF.

CDR3 nucleotide sequence: TGCGCCAGCAGCCAAGAGGACAGGGGAGGAAACACCATATATTTT. As protein: CASSQEDRGGNTIYF. The chain uses TRBV4-1 and TRBJ1-3, with 9 bases fitting TRBD1. After removal of 0 bases from V and 4 bases from J, the junction contained 1 base not matched to a gene. Germline values: CDR1 MGHRA, CDR2 YSYEKL. CDR3 length: 15 amino acids.

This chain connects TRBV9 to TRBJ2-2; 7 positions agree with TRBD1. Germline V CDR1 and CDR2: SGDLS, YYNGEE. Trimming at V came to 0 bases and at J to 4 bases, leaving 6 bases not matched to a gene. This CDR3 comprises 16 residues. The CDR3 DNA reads TGTGCCAGCAGCGTAGGCAAGGCAGGGGGCACCGGGGAGCTGTTTTTT. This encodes CASSVGKAGGTGELFF.

CDR3 sequence: CASSLDRGLKGYTF. DNA for the CDR3: TGCGCCAGCAGCTTGGACAGGGGACTAAAAGGCTACACCTTC. The rearrangement joins TRBV5-1 to TRBJ1-2; 7 nucleotides match TRBD1. This CDR3 spans 14 amino acids. Germline CDR1 reads SGHRS; CDR2 reads YFSETQ. The J segment lost 8 bases and the V segment lost 0 bases, leaving 7 bases of the junction unmatched. Based on the CDR3 plus reference TRBV5-1 and TRBJ1-2, the full variable domain is KAGVTQTPRYLIKTRGQQVTLSCSPISGHRSVSWYQQTPGQGLQFLFEYFSETQRNKGNFPGRFSGRQFSNSRSEMNVSTLELGDSALYLCASSLDRGLKGYTFGSGTRLTVV.

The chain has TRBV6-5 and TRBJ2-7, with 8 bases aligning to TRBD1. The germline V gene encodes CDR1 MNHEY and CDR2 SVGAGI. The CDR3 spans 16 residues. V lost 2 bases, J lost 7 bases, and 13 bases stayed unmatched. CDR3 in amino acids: CASSYPRPGGRWEQYF. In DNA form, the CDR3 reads TGTGCCAGCAGTTACCCCAGGCCAGGGGGCCGGTGGGAGCAGTACTTC.